The present T cell receptor beta chain was sequenced within a study of T-cell memory formation after mild COVID-19. In TCRdb, the 5' RACE reads were re-called with MiXCR into one record per CDR3 protein. This table has hundreds of thousands of distinct CDR3 sequences, roughly 18% appearing once. The CDR3 runs 15 residues. Germline V CDR1 and CDR2: SGHRS, YFSETQ. Trimming at V came to 0 bases and at J to 5 bases, leaving 5 bases not matched to a gene. The J gene is TRBJ2-5, the V gene TRBV5-1, with 9 bases lining up with TRBD1. This sequence originates from a man aged 18 to 29 who had mild COVID-19 (a few samples of this study predate the infection). Cell type and time point are not known. The sample comprised PBMCs or a T cell subset sorted from them (not recorded which). This CDR3 is CASSLGQGVPETQYF. The CDR3 nucleotides are TGCGCCAGCAGCTTGGGACAGGGGGTTCCGGAGACCCAGTACTTC.